The 3 T cell receptor beta chains in this list originate from one sample, sequenced in a study of shared clonotypes between healthy human individuals. Assay used: immunoSEQ multiplex PCR; TCRdb lists only in-frame clones, some missing. This sample has about a million clones, with around three quarters found just once. The specimen sequenced was memory CD4+ T cells from PBMCs. Specified subset: CD45RA-negative fraction. Receptors originate from a man aged 18 to 30 in good health. Some clones in this sample may be carry-over from other donors' samples.

This clone was observed once. V usage is TRBV6-5 and J usage is TRBJ2-5; 9 nucleotides line up with TRBD2. The trim removed 6 bases at V and 5 bases at J, leaving 4 bases unmatched. The CDR3 contains 13 residues. The germline gives CDR1 MNHEY, CDR2 SVGAGI. The CDR3 protein is CASRAGGVETQYF. The DNA of the CDR3 is TGTGCCAGCAGGGCGGGAGGGGTGGAGACCCAGTACTTC.

V and J are TRBV18 and TRBJ1-4; possible D gene TRBD1, 6 bases. The germline V gene has CDR1 KGHSH and CDR2 LQKENI. Trimming cost V 3 bases and J 5 bases, with 10 bases left between them. This CDR3 contains 14 residues. The CDR3 protein is CASSPSGANEKLFF. The CDR3 bases are TGTGCCAGCTCACCCTCAGGGGCCAATGAAAAACTGTTTTTT.

The chain combines TRBV6-4 with TRBJ2-7, with TRBD1 identical over 10 bases. The CDR3 extends over 14 amino acids. The V and J ends lost 7 bases and 4 bases, in that order; junction bases with no gene match: 7. The germline CDR1 and CDR2 sequences are MRHNA and SNTAGT. Written as DNA, the CDR3 is TGTGCCAGCACGTGCGGGACAGGGGAGTACGAGCAGTACTTC. The encoded protein is CASTCGTGEYEQYF.